A selection of T cell receptor beta chains follows, all from one sample in a study of human T cells and chemical hapten exposure. TCRdb recomputed calls from the RACE reads with MiXCR, one row per CDR3 protein. The sample shows some 180,000 distinct CDR3 sequences, more than 20% of them seen only once. The source material was whole blood, sampled in connection with sensitization to the hapten diphenylcyclopropenone (DPC). The receptor source for this set is a woman aged 45-59 years with alopecia areata. Some clones in this sample may be carry-over from other donors' samples. Both conserved end residues are part of each CDR3. The D gene is left open where the match is weak. For some rows the clone size is stated as once, few or many, or as a class when expanded; others skip it.

cdr3_aa,cdr3_nt,cdr3_length,v_call,j_call,d_call,clone_size
CSGRGGGDTQYF,TGCAGCGGGAGAGGGGGCGGAGATACGCAGTATTTT,12,TRBV29-1,TRBJ2-3,TRBD1,-
CSVGPGTDDTIYF,TGCAGCGTTGGTCCCGGGACAGACGACACCATATATTTT,13,TRBV29-1,TRBJ1-3,TRBD1,few
CAISESMASGGGPDTQYF,TGTGCCATCAGTGAGTCGATGGCTAGCGGCGGAGGTCCAGATACGCAGTATTTT,18,TRBV10-3,TRBJ2-3,TRBD2,-
CASSLGTSGSGGDTQYF,TGTGCCAGCAGTTTAGGAACTAGCGGGAGCGGTGGAGATACGCAGTATTTT,17,TRBV12-3/TRBV12-4,TRBJ2-3,TRBD2,-
CSVERERAGELFF,TGCAGCGTTGAACGGGAGCGCGCCGGGGAGCTGTTTTTT,13,TRBV29-1,TRBJ2-2,-,once
CSAHLLAPGGNEQFF,TGCAGTGCCCACTTACTAGCGCCCGGGGGTAATGAGCAGTTCTTC,15,TRBV20-1,TRBJ2-1,TRBD2,-
CSVAGSAYEQYF,TGCAGCGTTGCCGGGAGTGCCTACGAGCAGTACTTC,12,TRBV29-1,TRBJ2-7,-,-
CASSRGEAQPQHF,TGTGCCAGCAGCCGGGGGGAGGCTCAGCCCCAGCATTTT,13,TRBV12-3/TRBV12-4,TRBJ1-5,-,few
CSAQALGLAGFYEQFF,TGCAGTGCCCAGGCTTTAGGACTAGCGGGATTTTATGAGCAGTTCTTC,16,TRBV20-1,TRBJ2-1,TRBD2,few
CASSLVADRGLTGNQPQHF,TGTGCCAGCAGCTTAGTAGCTGACAGGGGGCTTACGGGCAATCAGCCCCAGCATTTT,19,TRBV7-9,TRBJ1-5,TRBD1,once
CASSSRGLGDTQYF,TGTGCCAGCAGCTCCCGGGGACTCGGAGATACGCAGTATTTT,14,TRBV13,TRBJ2-3,-,-
CSAPAAGTSGRGVEQFF,TGCAGTGCTCCAGCCGCCGGGACTAGCGGGCGAGGGGTTGAGCAGTTCTTC,17,TRBV20-1,TRBJ2-1,TRBD2,-
CASSVLAGGAQYF,TGTGCCAGCAGCGTGCTAGCGGGAGGGGCCCAGTACTTC,13,TRBV2,TRBJ2-5,TRBD2,-
CSGSGTSGNADTQYF,TGCAGTGGTAGTGGGACTAGCGGGAACGCAGATACGCAGTATTTT,15,TRBV20-1,TRBJ2-3,TRBD2,few
CSARVARTSEQYF,TGCAGTGCTAGAGTGGCCAGGACTTCAGAGCAGTACTTC,13,TRBV20-1,TRBJ2-7,-,few
CASSPIRLAASYEQYF,TGTGCCAGCAGCCCAATTAGACTAGCGGCCTCCTACGAGCAGTACTTC,16,TRBV7-2,TRBJ2-7,TRBD2,-